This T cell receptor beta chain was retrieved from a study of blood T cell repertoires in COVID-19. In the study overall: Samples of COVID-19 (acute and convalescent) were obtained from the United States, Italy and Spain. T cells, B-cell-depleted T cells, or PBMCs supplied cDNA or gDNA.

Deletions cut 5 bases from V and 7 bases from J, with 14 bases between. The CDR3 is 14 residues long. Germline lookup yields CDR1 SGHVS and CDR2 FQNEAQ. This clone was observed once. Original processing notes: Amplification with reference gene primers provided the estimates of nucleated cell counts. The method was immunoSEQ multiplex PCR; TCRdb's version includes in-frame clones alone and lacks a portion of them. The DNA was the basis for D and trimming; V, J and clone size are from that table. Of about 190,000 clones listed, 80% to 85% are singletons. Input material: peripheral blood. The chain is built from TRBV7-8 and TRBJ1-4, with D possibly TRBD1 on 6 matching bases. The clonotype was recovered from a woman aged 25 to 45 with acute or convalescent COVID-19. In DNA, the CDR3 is TGTGCCAGCAGCCCCCAGGGGATCGGTGAAAAACTGTTTTTT. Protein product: CASSPQGIGEKLFF.